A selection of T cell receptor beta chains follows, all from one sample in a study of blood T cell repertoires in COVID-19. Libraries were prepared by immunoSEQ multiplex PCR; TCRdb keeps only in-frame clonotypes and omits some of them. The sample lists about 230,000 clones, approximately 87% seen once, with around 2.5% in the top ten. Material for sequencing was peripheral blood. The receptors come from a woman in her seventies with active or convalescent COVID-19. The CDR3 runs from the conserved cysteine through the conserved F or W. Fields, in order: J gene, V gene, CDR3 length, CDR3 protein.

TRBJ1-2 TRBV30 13 CAWSPHGTDGYTF
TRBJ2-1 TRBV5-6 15 CASSVIQGRYNEQFF
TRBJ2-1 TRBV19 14 CASSIGRGTDEQFF
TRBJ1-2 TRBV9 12 CASGWGGNGYTF
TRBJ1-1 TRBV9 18 CASRIPRTGGSGHTEAFF
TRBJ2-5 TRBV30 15 CAWSARTSGAETQYF
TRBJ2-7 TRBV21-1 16 CASLRRGGAKPYEQYF
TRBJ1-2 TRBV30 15 CAWSIQGASYYGYTF
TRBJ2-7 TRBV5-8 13 CASIPGWTYEQYF
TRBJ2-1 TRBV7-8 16 CASSSRLAAAYNEQFF
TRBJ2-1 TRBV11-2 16 CASRSLAGQKKNEQFF
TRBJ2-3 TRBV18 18 CASSPPRLAGVGGDTQYF
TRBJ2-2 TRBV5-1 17 CASSLGSRGMSTGELFF
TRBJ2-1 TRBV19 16 CASSSSSGSSYNEQFF
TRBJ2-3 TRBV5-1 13 CASTSGSTDTQYF
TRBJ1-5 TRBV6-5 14 CASSYSPRGQPQHF
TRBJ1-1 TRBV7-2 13 CASGRGMNTEAFF
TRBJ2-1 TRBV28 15 CASSFSGFSYNEQFF
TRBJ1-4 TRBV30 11 CAWRRGEKLFF
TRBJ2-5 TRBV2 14 CASSGPQVVETQYF
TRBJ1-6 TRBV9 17 CASSVDSVTAYNSPLHF
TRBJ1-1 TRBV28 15 CASSSPSGGNTEAFF
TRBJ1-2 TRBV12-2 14 CASRPTGLPGGYTF
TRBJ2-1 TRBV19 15 CASSPSGIAYNEQFF